This TCR beta chain was sequenced for a study of Ad26.COV2.S vaccination and SARS-CoV-2 variants. The overall study: Into the muscle, Ad26.COV2.S was dosed once or twice, 56 days apart.

The data were produced by immunoSEQ multiplex PCR, yet TCRdb's version contains in-frame clones alone and is incomplete. The data contain about 680,000 clones, 80% to 90% of them singletons. Germline trimming cut 6 bases from V and 5 bases from J; bases unmatched to any gene: 8. The CDR3 covers 15 residues. Germline V gene sequence: CDR1 MNHEY, CDR2 SVGAGI. Stated treatment: some 19 received Ad26.COV2.S at low or high dose, single or two shots; about five received placebo; per-sample allocation not given. Samples analyzed were those drawn on day 63 after the first vaccine or placebo injection. In the vaccine, an Ad26 vector expressed the SARS-CoV-2 spike of the Wuhan strain.

This material consisted of peripheral blood, taken in a trial of Ad26.COV2.S vaccine versus placebo. This TCR derives from a person aged 18 to 59 who received the Ad26.COV2.S COVID-19 vaccine or a placebo. J is TRBJ2-7 and V is TRBV6-5, with 12 bases matching TRBD1. The CDR3 DNA reads as TGTGCCAGCAGGGGACGGGACAGGGGGCCCAACGAGCAGTACTTC. It translates to CASRGRDRGPNEQYF.